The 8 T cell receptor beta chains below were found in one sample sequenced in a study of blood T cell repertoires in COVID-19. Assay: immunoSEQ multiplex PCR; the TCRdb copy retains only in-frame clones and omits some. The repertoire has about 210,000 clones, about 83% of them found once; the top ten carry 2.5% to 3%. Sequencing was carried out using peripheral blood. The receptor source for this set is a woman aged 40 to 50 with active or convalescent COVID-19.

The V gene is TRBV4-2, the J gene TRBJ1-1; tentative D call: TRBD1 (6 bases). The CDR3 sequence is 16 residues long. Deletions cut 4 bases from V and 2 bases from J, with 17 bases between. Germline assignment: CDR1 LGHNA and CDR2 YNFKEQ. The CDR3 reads CASSPRAGAPNTEAFF. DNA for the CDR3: TGTGCCAGCAGCCCCCGGGCGGGGGCCCCTAACACTGAAGCTTTCTTT.

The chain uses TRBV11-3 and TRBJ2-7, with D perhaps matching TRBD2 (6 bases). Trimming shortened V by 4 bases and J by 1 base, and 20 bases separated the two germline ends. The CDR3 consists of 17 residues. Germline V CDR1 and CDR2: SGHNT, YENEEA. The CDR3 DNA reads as TGTGCCAGCAGCTCCGAAAGCATCCCCAGCGGGTCCTACGAGCAGTACTTC. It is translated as CASSSESIPSGSYEQYF.

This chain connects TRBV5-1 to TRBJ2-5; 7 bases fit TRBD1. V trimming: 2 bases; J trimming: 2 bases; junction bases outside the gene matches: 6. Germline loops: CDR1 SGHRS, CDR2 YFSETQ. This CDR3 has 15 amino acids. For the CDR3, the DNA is TGCGCCAGCAGCTTTATGGGACAGAGGCAAGAGACCCAGTACTTC. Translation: CASSFMGQRQETQYF.

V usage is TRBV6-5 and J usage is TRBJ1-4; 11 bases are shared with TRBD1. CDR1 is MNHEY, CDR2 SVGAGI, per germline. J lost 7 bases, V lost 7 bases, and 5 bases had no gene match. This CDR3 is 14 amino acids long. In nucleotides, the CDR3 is TGTGCCAGCACTTGGACAGGGGGCTCTGAAAAACTGTTTTTT. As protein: CASTWTGGSEKLFF.

CDR3 in amino acids: CASSRGLSSNQPQHF. The DNA of the CDR3 is TGTGCCAGCAGCCGCGGCCTTTCTAGCAATCAGCCCCAGCATTTT. The chain couples TRBV3-1 (or the pseudogene TRBV3-2) to TRBJ1-5; D is unresolved. The germline gives CDR1 LGHDT, CDR2 YNNKEL (reference sequence). Trimming left V 4 bases short and J 0 bases short, with 10 bases between. The CDR3 runs 15 residues.

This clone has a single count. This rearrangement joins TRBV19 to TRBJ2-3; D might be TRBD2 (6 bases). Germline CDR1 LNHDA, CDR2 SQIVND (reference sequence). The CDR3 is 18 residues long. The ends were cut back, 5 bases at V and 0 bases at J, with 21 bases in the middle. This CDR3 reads CASSYHLDPGVSTDTQYF. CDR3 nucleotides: TGTGCCAGTAGTTATCATCTTGATCCGGGGGTTAGCACAGATACGCAGTATTTT.

CDR3 nucleotide sequence: TGTGCCAGCATAGCGGGAGCCGGAGGGGAGCTGTTTTTT. Translated: CASIAGAGGELFF. This sequence joins TRBV6-6 and TRBJ2-2, with 9 positions matching TRBD2. V shed 7 bases, J shed 8 bases, and the junction held 5 bases outside the gene matches. The CDR3 totals 13 residues. Per the germline V gene, CDR1 is MNHNY and CDR2 is SVGAGI (reference sequence).

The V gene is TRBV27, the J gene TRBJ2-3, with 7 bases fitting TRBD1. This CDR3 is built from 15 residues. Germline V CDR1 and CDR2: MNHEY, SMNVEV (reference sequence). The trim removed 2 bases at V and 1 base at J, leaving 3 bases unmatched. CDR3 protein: CASSLTGTGTDTQYF. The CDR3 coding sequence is TGTGCCAGCAGTTTAACCGGGACAGGCACAGATACGCAGTATTTT.